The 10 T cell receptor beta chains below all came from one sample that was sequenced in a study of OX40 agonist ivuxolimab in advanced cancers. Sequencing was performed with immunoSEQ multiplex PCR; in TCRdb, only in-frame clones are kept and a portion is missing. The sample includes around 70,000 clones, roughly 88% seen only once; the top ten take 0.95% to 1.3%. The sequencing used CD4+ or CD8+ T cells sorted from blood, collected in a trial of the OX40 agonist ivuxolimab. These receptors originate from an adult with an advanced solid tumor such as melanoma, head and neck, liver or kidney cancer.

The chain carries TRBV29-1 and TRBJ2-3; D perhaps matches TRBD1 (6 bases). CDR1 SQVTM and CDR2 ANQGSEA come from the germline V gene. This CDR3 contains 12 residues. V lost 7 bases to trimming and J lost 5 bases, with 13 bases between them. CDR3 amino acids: CSAGGQLDTQYF. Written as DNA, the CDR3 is TGCAGCGCTGGCGGACAGTTAGATACGCAGTATTTT.

In DNA, the CDR3 is TGCGCCAGCAGCCCACAAGGGGAACAGAAGTTTAACTATGGCTACACCTTC. Amino acid sequence: CASSPQGEQKFNYGYTF. The chain is built from TRBV4-3 and TRBJ1-2; D might be TRBD1 (5 bases). This CDR3 is 17 amino acids long. Trimming pared 4 bases from V and 1 base from J, leaving 19 bases between. Germline V gene sequence: CDR1 LGHNA, CDR2 YSLEER.

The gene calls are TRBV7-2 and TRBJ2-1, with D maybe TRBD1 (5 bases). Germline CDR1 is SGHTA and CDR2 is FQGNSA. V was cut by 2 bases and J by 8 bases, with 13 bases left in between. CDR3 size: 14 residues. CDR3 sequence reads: CASSLMQGRDEQFF. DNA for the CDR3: TGTGCCAGCAGCTTAATGCAGGGCAGGGATGAGCAGTTCTTC.

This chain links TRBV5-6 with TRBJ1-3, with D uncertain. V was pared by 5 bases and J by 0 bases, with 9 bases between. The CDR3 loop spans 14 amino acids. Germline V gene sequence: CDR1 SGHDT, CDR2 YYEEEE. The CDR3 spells CASSLPGSGNTIYF. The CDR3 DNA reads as TGTGCCAGCAGTCTCCCAGGCTCTGGAAACACCATATATTTT. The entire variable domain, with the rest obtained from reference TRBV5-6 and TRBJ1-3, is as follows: DAGVTQSPTHLIKTRGQQVTLRCSPKSGHDTVSWYQQALGQGPQFIFQYYEEEERQRGNFPDRFSGHQFPNYSSELNVNALLLGDSALYLCASSLPGSGNTIYFGEGSWLTVV.

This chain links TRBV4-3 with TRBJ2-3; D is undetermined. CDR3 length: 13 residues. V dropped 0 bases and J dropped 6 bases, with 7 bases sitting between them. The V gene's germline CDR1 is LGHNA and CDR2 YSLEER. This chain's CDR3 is CASSQDVGDTQYF. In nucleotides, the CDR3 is TGCGCCAGCAGCCAAGATGTAGGTGATACGCAGTATTTT.

The CDR3 DNA reads TGTGCCAGCAGCTTAACCGGCAGGGATGGGCAGTACTTC. This codes for CASSLTGRDGQYF. The V and J genes are TRBV7-9 and TRBJ2-7; a possible D gene is TRBD1 (5 bases). The CDR3 spans 13 residues. Germline CDR1 and CDR2: SEHNR and FQNEAQ (reference sequence). The V and J ends lost 2 bases and 9 bases respectively, with 14 bases between them.

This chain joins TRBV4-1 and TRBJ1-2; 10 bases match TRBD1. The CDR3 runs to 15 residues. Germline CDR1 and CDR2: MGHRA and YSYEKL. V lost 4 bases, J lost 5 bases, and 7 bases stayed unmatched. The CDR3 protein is CASSPRQGAEYGYTF. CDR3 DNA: TGCGCCAGCAGCCCGAGACAGGGGGCAGAATATGGCTACACCTTC.

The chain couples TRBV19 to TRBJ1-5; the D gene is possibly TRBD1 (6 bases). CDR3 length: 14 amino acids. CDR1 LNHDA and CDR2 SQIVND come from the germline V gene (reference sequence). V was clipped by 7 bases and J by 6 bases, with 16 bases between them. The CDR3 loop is CASTDLEGGQPQHF. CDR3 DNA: TGTGCCAGTACCGATCTAGAGGGGGGTCAGCCCCAGCATTTT.

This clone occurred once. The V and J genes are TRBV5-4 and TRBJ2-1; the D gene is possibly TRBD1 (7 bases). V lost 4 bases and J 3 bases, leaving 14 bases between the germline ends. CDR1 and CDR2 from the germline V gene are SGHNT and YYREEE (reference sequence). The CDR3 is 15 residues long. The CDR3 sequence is CASSKGGQSYNEQFF. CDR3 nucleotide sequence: TGTGCCAGCAGCAAGGGGGGACAGAGCTACAATGAGCAGTTCTTC.

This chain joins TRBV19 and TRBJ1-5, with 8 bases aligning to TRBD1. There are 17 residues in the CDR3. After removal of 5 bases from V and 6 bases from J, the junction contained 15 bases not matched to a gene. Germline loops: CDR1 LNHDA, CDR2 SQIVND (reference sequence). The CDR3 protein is CASSSAHRGNSGQPQHF. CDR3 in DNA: TGTGCCAGTAGTTCTGCCCACAGGGGGAACTCGGGTCAGCCCCAGCATTTT.